This T cell receptor (beta chain) was recorded in a study of CD8 T cells in ankylosing spondylitis. Study observations and caveats: What appeared characteristic of ankylosing spondylitis blood was a TCR beta motif of fewer than ten highly homologous variants.

This clonotype has a handful of counts. The antigen is unknown. The CDR3 is 15 amino acids. Looked up from germline, CDR1 is SGHVS and CDR2 is FNYEAQ. The V and J ends lost 4 bases and 6 bases respectively, with 18 bases between them. Scientists made TCR beta libraries using quantitative 5'-RACE with molecular barcodes. One entry per CDR3 protein, called by TCRdb with MiXCR from the 5' RACE reads. The sample yields 400,000 or so distinct CDR3 sequences, 25% to 30% seen once. The source of this sequence is a male donor with ankylosing spondylitis. The sample was blood, either unsorted or a sorted T cell fraction (not recorded which). V usage is TRBV7-6 and J usage is TRBJ1-1, with TRBD1 as a possible D gene (6 bases). For the CDR3, the DNA is TGTGCCAGCAGCTCAACCCGGGGGGGCGTCTCTGAAGCTTTCTTT. This codes for CASSSTRGGVSEAFF.